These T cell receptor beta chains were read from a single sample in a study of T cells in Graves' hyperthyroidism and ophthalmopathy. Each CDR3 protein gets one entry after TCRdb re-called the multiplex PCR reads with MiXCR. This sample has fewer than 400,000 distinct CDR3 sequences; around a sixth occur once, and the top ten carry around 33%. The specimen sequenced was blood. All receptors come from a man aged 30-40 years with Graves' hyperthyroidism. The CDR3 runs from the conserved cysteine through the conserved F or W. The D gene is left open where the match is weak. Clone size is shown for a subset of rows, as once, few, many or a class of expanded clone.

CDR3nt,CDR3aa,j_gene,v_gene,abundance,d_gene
TGTGCCAGTAGTATAGGAAATCCAGGAATGAACACTGAAGCTTTCTTT,CASSIGNPGMNTEAFF,TRBJ1-1,TRBV19,-,-
TGTGCCAGCAGCCGACTAGCGGACACAGATACGCAGTATTTT,CASSRLADTDTQYF,TRBJ2-3,TRBV7-9,many,TRBD2
TGTGCCTCTACGTACGGACCAGGGCCGGGATCACCCCTCCACTTT,CASTYGPGPGSPLHF,TRBJ1-6,TRBV30,few,-
TGTGCCAGCCAGGGACAGGGGGGTTCCTACGAGCAGTACTTC,CASQGQGGSYEQYF,TRBJ2-7,TRBV18,few,TRBD1
TGCGCCAGCAGCCAAGAGGCTGCCGCCCCCTACGAGCAGTACTTC,CASSQEAAAPYEQYF,TRBJ2-7,TRBV4-1,few,-
TGCAGTGCTAACACCGGGACAGTGCAATATGGCTACACCTTC,CSANTGTVQYGYTF,TRBJ1-2,TRBV20-1,many,TRBD1
TGTGCCAGTACTAAAGGGACAGGGCGATCTGGGGCCAACGTCCTGACTTTC,CASTKGTGRSGANVLTF,TRBJ2-6,TRBV19,-,TRBD1
TGTGCCAGCACCCGAAGGGGAAGAGAGACCCAGTACTTC,CASTRRGRETQYF,TRBJ2-5,TRBV11-2,many,-
TGCAGTGCTGGGGCTTCTGAGGGGGGGCCGTTCTTC,CSAGASEGGPFF,TRBJ2-1,TRBV20-1,few,-
TGCAGTGCTAGACCCGAGGGTGAAGCTTTCTTT,CSARPEGEAFF,TRBJ1-1,TRBV20-1,-,-
TGCAGTGACACTTTAGCGGGTGGGGTGGAGACCCAGTACTTC,CSDTLAGGVETQYF,TRBJ2-5,TRBV20-1,many,TRBD2
TGTGCCAGCAGCCTTACTCCAGAACGATATAATGAAAAACTGTTTTTT,CASSLTPERYNEKLFF,TRBJ1-4,TRBV5-4,few,-
TGTGCCAGCAGCTTGGTATGGGGGGATACGCAGTATTTT,CASSLVWGDTQYF,TRBJ2-3,TRBV7-9,many,-
TGCGCCAGCAGATGGGGACACGACACCGGGGAGCTGTTTTTT,CASRWGHDTGELFF,TRBJ2-2,TRBV5-1,many,-
TGTGCCAGCTCACCATCCAGTGGCAATCAGCCCCAGCATTTT,CASSPSSGNQPQHF,TRBJ1-5,TRBV18,many,-
TGTGCCAGCAGCCCATCGAGGCAGATGAACACTGAAGCTTTCTTT,CASSPSRQMNTEAFF,TRBJ1-1,TRBV7-9,-,-
TGTGCCAGCAGTTACTCGGCGGGGAACACCTACGAGCAGTACTTC,CASSYSAGNTYEQYF,TRBJ2-7,TRBV6-2/TRBV6-3,many,-
TGTGCCAGCAGGACCCCTTGGGGGGAGGGCCAAGAGACCCAGTACTTC,CASRTPWGEGQETQYF,TRBJ2-5,TRBV2,-,TRBD2
TGTGCCAGCAGTGAACCGGGACAGGGGTTCGGCTACACCTTC,CASSEPGQGFGYTF,TRBJ1-2,TRBV6-1,-,TRBD1
TGTGCCACCAGCATTAGCGGCACAGATACGCAGTATTTT,CATSISGTDTQYF,TRBJ2-3,TRBV15,many,-
TGTGCCAGCAGCGTGATCGAGGGCTTAAACACAGATACGCAGTATTTT,CASSVIEGLNTDTQYF,TRBJ2-3,TRBV9,-,-
TGCGCCAGCAGCACGGACAACCTCTACAATGAGCAGTTCTTC,CASSTDNLYNEQFF,TRBJ2-1,TRBV5-1,-,-
TGCAGTGCTCAGGATATGCTAGCGGGAGGACGTGCGGGGGAGCTGTTTTTT,CSAQDMLAGGRAGELFF,TRBJ2-2,TRBV20-1,once,TRBD2
TGTGCCAGCAGCACGGTGGGCGTCTCTGGGGCCAACGTCCTGACTTTC,CASSTVGVSGANVLTF,TRBJ2-6,TRBV11-3,-,-
TGTGCCAGCAGTCACCCTGGGAGCGGGAGATATTTGGGGGATGAGCAGTTCTTC,CASSHPGSGRYLGDEQFF,TRBJ2-1,TRBV6-1,many,TRBD2
TGTGCCAGCAGAGAAACAGGGTTTGGCTACACCTTC,CASRETGFGYTF,TRBJ1-2,TRBV6-1,many,-
TGTGCCAGTAGTATCCCGACAGCTTTAGCCAAAAACATTCAGTACTTC,CASSIPTALAKNIQYF,TRBJ2-4,TRBV19,-,-
TGTGCCAGCAGTTCAGGGTACTATGGCTACACCTTC,CASSSGYYGYTF,TRBJ1-2,TRBV7-8,many,-
TGCAGTGCTAGACGCCCCGGGGTGGGGGGCTTTCTCGAGCAGTACTTC,CSARRPGVGGFLEQYF,TRBJ2-7,TRBV20-1,-,-
TGTGCCAGCAGTTTAGGCGGCAGGTCATCGAACACCGGGGAGCTGTTTTTT,CASSLGGRSSNTGELFF,TRBJ2-2,TRBV28,few,-
TGCGCCAGCAGCCGGATTAACGGACTAGCGGGAATGTTCTTC,CASSRINGLAGMFF,TRBJ2-1,TRBV4-1,few,TRBD2
TGTGCCAGCAGTTGGGAAGGGGGGTTCACTGAAGCTTTCTTT,CASSWEGGFTEAFF,TRBJ1-1,TRBV28,many,-
TGTGCCAGCAGTTCCCCGGGACAGGGCGGAGATGGCTACACCTTC,CASSSPGQGGDGYTF,TRBJ1-2,TRBV28,many,TRBD1
TGCAGTGCAGCCGGGACAGAGGCCGGGGAGCTGTTTTTT,CSAAGTEAGELFF,TRBJ2-2,TRBV20-1,few,TRBD1
TGTGCCAGCAAAAGGCAGGGGGCGAGCACCGGGGAGCTGTTTTTT,CASKRQGASTGELFF,TRBJ2-2,TRBV6-1,-,TRBD1
TGCAGCGTCGCGGGGGGCTATAGAGAGACCCAGTACTTC,CSVAGGYRETQYF,TRBJ2-5,TRBV29-1,many,TRBD2
TGTGCCAGCAGCACGACAGGGGACCCTGACTATGGCTACACCTTC,CASSTTGDPDYGYTF,TRBJ1-2,TRBV9,few,TRBD1
TGTGCCAGCAGCCCTCGAGGGGGTAACTATGGCTACACCTTC,CASSPRGGNYGYTF,TRBJ1-2,TRBV3-1,many,-
TGTGCCAGCAGCCACACAACTAGCGGGAGGGCAAAGGAGCAGTTCTTC,CASSHTTSGRAKEQFF,TRBJ2-1,TRBV7-9,many,TRBD2
TGTGCCAGCAGTGAAGCGCGAGGGGGAGCGCCGCCCCAGCATTTT,CASSEARGGAPPQHF,TRBJ1-5,TRBV2,many,-
TGTGCCAGCAGCTTAGTCCATTTTAGCGGGAGGGCCTTTGAGCAGTTCTTC,CASSLVHFSGRAFEQFF,TRBJ2-1,TRBV11-2,-,TRBD2
TGTGCCAGCAGCGTAGAGTCCGTCGGGTATGGCTACACCTTC,CASSVESVGYGYTF,TRBJ1-2,TRBV9,many,-
TGTGCCAGCAGCCCGGGACAGACCCACTATGGCTACACCTTC,CASSPGQTHYGYTF,TRBJ1-2,TRBV12-3/TRBV12-4,-,TRBD1
TGTGCCAGTAGTCGGGACAGGGAAGGCTATGGCTACACCTTC,CASSRDREGYGYTF,TRBJ1-2,TRBV19,few,TRBD1
TGCGCCAGCAGCTTAACGTGGAACACTGAAGCTTTCTTT,CASSLTWNTEAFF,TRBJ1-1,TRBV5-1,few,-
TGTGCCAGCAGCCAAGATCCTGTCTTGGGCACTTCCACAGATACGCAGTATTTT,CASSQDPVLGTSTDTQYF,TRBJ2-3,TRBV28,-,-
TGCAGTGCATTGACAGGAGTTAGCAATCAGCCCCAGCATTTT,CSALTGVSNQPQHF,TRBJ1-5,TRBV20-1,few,-
TGTGCCAGCAGTGAAGAGGCGGGAGTTAGCGAGCAGTACTTC,CASSEEAGVSEQYF,TRBJ2-7,TRBV25-1,-,TRBD2
TGTGCCAGCAGCCTACGCAGGGGGAACACTGAAGCTTTCTTT,CASSLRRGNTEAFF,TRBJ1-1,TRBV12-3/TRBV12-4,many,-
TGTGCCAGCAGTGAGTTGGGACAGACCTTTCCCCGAGATACGCAGTATTTT,CASSELGQTFPRDTQYF,TRBJ2-3,TRBV2,many,TRBD1
TGTGCCAGCAGCTTAGCGTTCCCATGGGTTGAGGAGAGTTGGGGGTGGAATGAGCAGTTCTTC,CASSLAFPWVEESWGWNEQFF,TRBJ2-1,TRBV11-2,many,-
TGCAGCGTTGAAAGAACAGGGGGTACTGAAGCTTTCTTT,CSVERTGGTEAFF,TRBJ1-1,TRBV29-1,few,TRBD1
TGTGCCAGCAGCCTAGAGGATTCGGATACGCAGTATTTT,CASSLEDSDTQYF,TRBJ2-3,TRBV7-3,-,-
TGTGCCAGCGGTCCTAGCGGGAGTAAAACAGATACGCAGTATTTT,CASGPSGSKTDTQYF,TRBJ2-3,TRBV27,many,TRBD2